This entry lists 16 T cell receptor beta chains sequenced from one sample in a study of neurological immune-mediated disorders. TCRdb analysed the 5' RACE reads with MiXCR anew, one entry per CDR3 protein. The data show some 16,000 distinct CDR3 sequences, roughly 15% seen once. The material sequenced was PBMCs. Source of these receptors: a man aged 60 to 75 with HTLV-1-associated myelopathy (HAM/TSP).

This clonotype occurred many times. This rearrangement joins TRBV7-6 to TRBJ2-7; no clear D. V lost 5 bases and J lost 3, with 11 bases in between. This CDR3 has 13 residues. Germline CDR1 SGHVS, CDR2 FNYEAQ. CDR3 protein: CASSPGPNYEQYF. The DNA for the CDR3 is TGTGCCAGCAGCCCCGGACCGAACTACGAGCAGTACTTC.

The sample holds many counts of this clonotype. V gene TRBV6-5 combines with J gene TRBJ1-1, with D possibly matching TRBD1 (6 bases). The CDR3 extends over 15 amino acids. Trimming stripped 4 bases from V and 1 base from J, with 13 bases between. Germline V CDR1 and CDR2: MNHEY, SVGAGI. Here the CDR3 reads CASSFRTVGNTEAFF. As DNA, the CDR3 is TGTGCCAGCAGTTTCCGGACAGTCGGGAACACTGAAGCTTTCTTT.

In its sample, this clonotype was seen many times. The gene calls are TRBV7-3 and TRBJ2-3; TRBD2 matches at 9 bases. The CDR3 has 17 amino acids. Germline CDR1 is SGHTA and CDR2 is FQGTGA. V lost 6 bases and J lost 3; bases outside the gene matches: 13. In DNA, the CDR3 is TGTGCCAGCAGTCGCACGGCGGCGGGGGGGCGGACAGATACGCAGTATTTT. As protein: CASSRTAAGGRTDTQYF.

Regarding this clonotype: At one end, the junction sequence differs from germline, possibly due to a read error. This chain joins TRBV2 and TRBJ2-5, with 8 bases that match TRBD2. This CDR3 has 14 residues. CDR1 SNHLY and CDR2 FYNNEI come from the germline V gene. CDR3 sequence: CTSSVAGTQETQYF. The CDR3 DNA follows: TGTACCAGCTCGGTAGCGGGGACCCAAGAGACCCAGTACTTC.

This clonotype appeared many times. The chain uses TRBV5-1 and TRBJ1-3, with D unclear. In germline, CDR1 is SGHRS, CDR2 YFSETQ. This CDR3 region has 14 residues. V lost 0 bases and J lost 3, with 7 bases in between. The CDR3 is CASSLVGGGNTIYF. CDR3 DNA sequence: TGCGCCAGCAGCTTGGTAGGAGGTGGAAACACCATATATTTT. The variable domain in full, with the rest retrieved from reference TRBV5-1 and TRBJ1-3, is KAGVTQTPRYLIKTRGQQVTLSCSPISGHRSVSWYQQTPGQGLQFLFEYFSETQRNKGNFPGRFSGRQFSNSRSEMNVSTLELGDSALYLCASSLVGGGNTIYFGEGSWLTVV.

This clonotype was observed at least ten times. V and J are TRBV6-1 and TRBJ1-6; no clear D. Germline CDR1 MNHNS, CDR2 SASEGT. The V gene lost 8 bases and the J gene lost 7 bases, with 18 bases spanning the gap. This CDR3 region has 15 residues. The CDR3 nucleotides read TGTGCCAGCGCTAAGGACCTTACCCCCAATTCACCCCTCCACTTT. Translated: CASAKDLTPNSPLHF.

Worth noting for this clonotype: At one end, the junction sequence differs from germline, possibly due to a read error. J is TRBJ1-4 and V is TRBV5-6; D not certain. This CDR3 comprises 13 residues. Germline V CDR1 and CDR2: SGHDT, YYEEEE. The CDR3 nucleotides read TGTGCCAGCAGCTTGCAGATATGGGAAACACTGTTTTTT. This translates into CASSLQIWETLFF.

The sample holds many counts of this clonotype. The genes are TRBV9 and TRBJ1-2; 7 bases match TRBD1. The CDR3 sequence is 14 residues long. V shed 0 bases and J 2 bases; nucleotides not matched to a gene: 1. Looked up from germline, CDR1 is SGDLS and CDR2 is YYNGEE. CDR3 coding DNA: TGTGCCAGCAGCGTAGGGGACAGCAACTATGGCTACACCTTC. It is translated as CASSVGDSNYGYTF.

This clonotype was recorded at least ten times. The V and J genes are TRBV27 and TRBJ1-1, with D hard to call. Germline loops: CDR1 MNHEY, CDR2 SMNVEV (reference sequence). V dropped 3 bases and J dropped 0 bases, with 11 bases sitting between them. The CDR3 extends over 15 amino acids. For the CDR3, the DNA is TGTGCCAGCAGTTTGAACCGGGCGGTGAACACTGAAGCTTTCTTT. Translation: CASSLNRAVNTEAFF.

This clonotype was detected ten times or more. The V call is TRBV12-3 or TRBV12-4, the J call TRBJ2-5; 8 bases align to TRBD1. V lost 5 bases to trimming and J lost 5 bases; unmatched junction nucleotides: 7. This CDR3 is 14 amino acids long. CDR3 region: CASSPRQGQETQYF. For the CDR3, the DNA is TGTGCCAGCAGTCCACGACAGGGGCAGGAGACCCAGTACTTC.

This clonotype was recorded at least ten times. The rearrangement links TRBV9 to TRBJ1-1; no firm D call. Looked up from germline, CDR1 is SGDLS and CDR2 is YYNGEE. V was trimmed by 3 bases and J by 4 bases, leaving 13 bases between them. The CDR3 is made up of 14 amino acids. The CDR3 nucleotides are TGTGCCAGCAGCGCCATAGGGCCGGGCACTGAAGCTTTCTTT. Residues: CASSAIGPGTEAFF.

The sample holds many counts of this clonotype. The chain employs TRBV5-4 and TRBJ2-2; weak D call: TRBD2 (5 bases). Germline V lookup: CDR1 SGHNT, CDR2 YYREEE (reference sequence). The V end was cut by 4 bases, the J end by 1 base, with 14 bases between. This CDR3 spans 16 amino acids. This chain's CDR3 is CASSTRARENTGELFF. Written as DNA, the CDR3 is TGTGCCAGCAGCACGCGGGCCAGAGAGAACACCGGGGAGCTGTTTTTT.

This clonotype was counted many times. This chain links TRBV7-2 with TRBJ1-1, with 8 bases fitting TRBD1. This CDR3 contains 13 residues. Germline V gene data show CDR1 as SGHTA and CDR2 as FQGNSA. With 5 bases clipped from V and 4 bases from J, the junction kept 3 bases outside the gene matches. CDR3 coding DNA: TGTGCCAGCAGCGTCGACAGGGGCACTGAAGCTTTCTTT. As protein: CASSVDRGTEAFF. Full variable domain (rest looked up from reference TRBV7-2 and TRBJ1-1): GAGVSQSPSNKVTEKGKDVELRCDPISGHTALYWYRQSLGQGLEFLIYFQGNSAPDKSGLPSDRFSAERTGGSVSTLTIQRTQQEDSAVYLCASSVDRGTEAFFGQGTRLTVV.

This clonotype was detected ten times or more. The chain carries TRBV10-1 and TRBJ2-5; D might be TRBD2 (6 bases). Germline CDR1 is WNHNN and CDR2 is SYGVQD (reference sequence). V shed 0 bases and J shed 2 bases, with 13 bases lying between them. There are 16 residues in the CDR3. The CDR3 loop is CASSESTGDGQETQYF. In nucleotides, the CDR3 is TGCGCCAGCAGTGAGTCGACGGGGGACGGGCAAGAGACCCAGTACTTC.

The table lists this clonotype with many counts. V and J are TRBV7-2 and TRBJ2-1, with TRBD2 matching over 9 bases. Germline V gene sequence: CDR1 SGHTA, CDR2 FQGNSA. V was pared by 2 bases and J by 7 bases, with 12 bases of the junction left unmatched. The CDR3 spans 17 residues. The CDR3 sequence is CASSLKFGRGGGNEQFF. The CDR3 nucleotides are TGTGCCAGCAGCTTAAAGTTTGGGCGGGGGGGCGGAAATGAGCAGTTCTTC. Full variable domain (remainder filled in from reference TRBV7-2 and TRBJ2-1): GAGVSQSPSNKVTEKGKDVELRCDPISGHTALYWYRQSLGQGLEFLIYFQGNSAPDKSGLPSDRFSAERTGGSVSTLTIQRTQQEDSAVYLCASSLKFGRGGGNEQFFGPGTRLTVL.

By sample fraction, this clonotype is medium-sized. The DNA of the CDR3 is TGTGCCAGCAGCGACGTTTACTATGGCTACACCTTC. Translated, it gives CASSDVYYGYTF. The chain combines TRBV9 with TRBJ1-2; D gene unclear. The ends were cut back, 3 bases at V and 3 bases at J, with 6 bases in the middle. There are 12 residues in the CDR3. Germline V gene data show CDR1 as SGDLS and CDR2 as YYNGEE.